Below, 12 T cell receptor beta chains from the same sample are listed, as sequenced in a study of beta chain features in type 1 diabetes (dated by TCRdb to 2016 to 2018). Results the study describes overall, beyond this receptor: A moderate but significant shortening of TCRB CDR3 length was observed in type 1 diabetes patients in all four CD4+ subsets.

Libraries were constructed by the immunoSEQ multiplex PCR assay. The High Capacity cDNA Reverse Transcription Kit was used to reverse transcribe all of the isolated RNA, meaning that expressed TCRB transcripts were what got sequenced. TCRdb obtained this table from immuneACCESS and retained in-frame rearrangements with V and J assigned. These tables miss some clones; where compared with another copy, unresolved V genes account for less than half of the shortfall, and the remainder is unexplained. The table for this sample lists under 70,000 clones; about 60% of them were counted only once. The ten largest account for approximately 0.3% of the sample. No antigens are known for them. The specimen sequenced was stem cell memory CD4+ T cells from blood. In light of the paper, this sample's cell subset or site label describes: stem cell-like memory CD4+ T cells. The receptors shown here come from a woman aged 30 to 39 with type 1 diabetes.

The sample holds a few counts of this clone. V gene TRBV7-8 combines with J gene TRBJ2-5; no definite D call. Germline V gene data show CDR1 as SGHVS and CDR2 as FQNEAQ. Trimming took off 2 bases at V and 7 bases at J, with 11 bases between the two ends. CDR3 length: 13 residues. The CDR3 DNA reads as TGTGCCAGCAGCTTATACTCGCTTGGGACCCAGTACTTC. Translated: CASSLYSLGTQYF. The full variable domain, completed using reference TRBV7-8 and TRBJ2-5, is GAGVSQSPRYKVAKRGQDVALRCDPISGHVSLFWYQQALGQGPEFLTYFQNEAQLDKSGLPSDRFFAERPEGSVSTLKIQRTQQEDSAVYLCASSLYSLGTQYFGPGTRLLVL.

J is TRBJ2-1 and V is TRBV5-1; TRBD2 is a possible D gene (6 bases). The V end lost 0 bases, the J end lost 9 bases, and 10 bases lay between the germline ends. CDR1 and CDR2 from the germline V gene are SGHRS and YFSETQ. This CDR3 is built from 13 residues. The CDR3 loop is CASSLAGRSEQFF. The CDR3 DNA reads TGCGCCAGCAGCTTGGCAGGGAGGAGTGAGCAGTTCTTC.

This clone was seen only a few times. This chain connects TRBV2 to TRBJ2-7; 7 nucleotides line up with TRBD2. This CDR3 region has 13 residues. V shed 7 bases, J shed 3 bases, and the junction held 6 bases outside the gene matches. Germline CDR1 SNHLY, CDR2 FYNNEI. The CDR3 region is CASIEGLGYEQYF. DNA of the CDR3: TGTGCCAGCATAGAAGGACTAGGCTACGAGCAGTACTTC. Looking up the rest from reference TRBV2 and TRBJ2-7 gives the full variable domain: EPEVTQTPSHQVTQMGQEVILRCVPISNHLYFYWYRQILGQKVEFLVSFYNNEISEKSEIFDDQFSVERPDGSNFTLKIRSTKLEDSAMYFCASIEGLGYEQYFGPGTRLTVT.

The J gene is TRBJ1-4, the V gene TRBV18; D may be TRBD1 (5 bases). V dropped 1 base and J dropped 6 bases, with 6 bases sitting between them. CDR1 is KGHSH and CDR2 is LQKENI in the germline V gene. This CDR3 has 13 residues. The CDR3 coding sequence is TGTGCCAGCTCACCACGCAGGGATGAAAAACTGTTTTTT. Protein: CASSPRRDEKLFF.

V is TRBV27 and J is TRBJ2-7, with a weak D call TRBD2 (5 bases). This CDR3 is built from 14 residues. Per the germline V gene, CDR1 is MNHEY and CDR2 is SMNVEV (reference sequence). V was cut by 3 bases and J by 0 bases, with 9 bases left in between. The CDR3 region has the DNA TGTGCCAGCAGTTTTCTTGGGAGCTCCTACGAGCAGTACTTC. Translation: CASSFLGSSYEQYF.

This chain links TRBV25-1 with TRBJ2-1, with TRBD2 as a possible D gene (5 bases). There are 14 residues in the CDR3. The V end was cut by 1 base, the J end by 10 bases, with 14 bases between. Germline values: CDR1 MGHDK, CDR2 SYGVNS. The CDR3 DNA sequence: TGTGCCAGCAGTGAATTCCCCACCGAGCGGGAGCAGTTCTTC. This gives the protein CASSEFPTEREQFF.

In its sample, this clone was seen a few times. The genes are TRBV4-1 and TRBJ2-4; TRBD2 matches at 13 bases. After removal of 5 bases from V and 11 bases from J, the junction contained 9 bases not matched to a gene. This CDR3 has 15 amino acids. Per germline, CDR1 MGHRA and CDR2 YSYEKL. CDR3 DNA: TGCGCCAGCAGCTGGGTGAGGACTAGCGGGAGCCTTCAGTACTTC. Its translation is CASSWVRTSGSLQYF.

The chain combines TRBV15 with TRBJ2-3; D may be TRBD1 (5 bases). Trimming removed 1 base from V and 3 bases from J, with 5 bases in between. CDR1 is LNHNV and CDR2 is YYDKDF in the germline V gene (reference sequence). The CDR3 consists of 13 residues. The CDR3 loop is CATSRGQTDTQYF. In nucleotides, the CDR3 is TGTGCCACCAGCAGAGGACAGACAGATACGCAGTATTTT.

The chain combines TRBV7-2 with TRBJ2-7; weak D call: TRBD2 (5 bases). Trimming pared 2 bases from V and 7 bases from J, leaving 9 bases between. The CDR3 is 12 amino acids. Germline lookup yields CDR1 SGHTA and CDR2 FQGNSA. The CDR3 sequence is CASSLSRGEQYF. For the CDR3, the DNA is TGTGCCAGCAGCTTAAGCCGAGGGGAGCAGTACTTC.

The chain combines TRBV10-1 with TRBJ2-7; weak D call: TRBD1 (5 bases). The germline V gene has CDR1 WNHNN and CDR2 SYGVQD (reference sequence). The CDR3 length is 16 residues. V lost 6 bases and J 2 bases, leaving 20 bases between the germline ends. The CDR3: CASSLSAGNGPYEQYF. The CDR3 nucleotides read TGCGCCAGCAGCCTCTCCGCAGGGAATGGGCCCTACGAGCAGTACTTC.

The rearrangement uses TRBV21-1 and TRBJ1-4; the D call of TRBD1 is as the table states it, not checked on the DNA. TRBV21-1 is described as a pseudogene. This CDR3 is 15 amino acids long. The CDR3: CASSPRTVGNEKLFF. The CDR3 DNA is TGTGCCAGCAGCCCCCGGACAGTGGGTAATGAAAAACTGTTTTTT.

The rearrangement uses TRBV5-1 and TRBJ1-2, with D possibly matching TRBD1 (5 bases). This CDR3 spans 13 amino acids. Germline assignment: CDR1 SGHRS and CDR2 YFSETQ. Trimming shortened V by 7 bases and J by 0 bases, and 10 bases separated the two germline ends. The CDR3 sequence is CASGMTANYGYTF. CDR3 in DNA: TGCGCCAGCGGGATGACAGCTAACTATGGCTACACCTTC.